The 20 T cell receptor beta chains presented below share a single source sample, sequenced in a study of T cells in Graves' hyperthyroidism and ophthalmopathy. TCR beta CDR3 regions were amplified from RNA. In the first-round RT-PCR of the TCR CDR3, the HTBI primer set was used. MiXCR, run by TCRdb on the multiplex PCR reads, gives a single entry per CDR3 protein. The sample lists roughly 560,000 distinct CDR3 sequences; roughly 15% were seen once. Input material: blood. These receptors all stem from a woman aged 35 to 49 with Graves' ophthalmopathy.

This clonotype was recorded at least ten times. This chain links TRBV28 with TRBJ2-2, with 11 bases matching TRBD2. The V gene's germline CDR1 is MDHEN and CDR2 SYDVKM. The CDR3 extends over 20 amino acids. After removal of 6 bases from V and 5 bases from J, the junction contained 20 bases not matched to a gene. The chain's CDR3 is CASSRRLAGGLLRSTGELFF. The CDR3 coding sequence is TGTGCCAGCAGCCGAAGGCTAGCGGGAGGTCTCCTCAGGAGTACCGGGGAGCTGTTTTTT.

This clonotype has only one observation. In DNA form, the CDR3 reads TGTGCCAGCAGCTCGCGGGAGGGCCAGGACACCGGGGAGCTGTTTTTT. It translates to CASSSREGQDTGELFF. V and J are TRBV11-2 and TRBJ2-2; 9 nucleotides agree with TRBD2. Looked up from germline, CDR1 is SGHAT and CDR2 is FQNNGV. V dropped 4 bases and J dropped 3; count of bases not matched to a gene: 6. This CDR3 comprises 16 residues.

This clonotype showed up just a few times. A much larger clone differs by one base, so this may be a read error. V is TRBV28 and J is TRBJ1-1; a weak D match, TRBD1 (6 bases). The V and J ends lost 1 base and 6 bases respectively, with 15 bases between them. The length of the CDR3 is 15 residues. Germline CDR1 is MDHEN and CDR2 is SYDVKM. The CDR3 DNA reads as TGTGCCAGCAGTTTATCAGGGGATTGGGGCGCTGAAGCTTTCTTT. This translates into CASSLSGDWGAEAFF.

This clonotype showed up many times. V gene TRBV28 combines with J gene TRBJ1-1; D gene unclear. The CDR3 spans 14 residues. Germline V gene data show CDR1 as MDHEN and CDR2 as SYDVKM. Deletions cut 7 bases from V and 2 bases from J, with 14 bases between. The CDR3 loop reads CASTPGRDNTEAFF. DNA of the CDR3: TGTGCCAGCACCCCTGGACGGGATAACACTGAAGCTTTCTTT.

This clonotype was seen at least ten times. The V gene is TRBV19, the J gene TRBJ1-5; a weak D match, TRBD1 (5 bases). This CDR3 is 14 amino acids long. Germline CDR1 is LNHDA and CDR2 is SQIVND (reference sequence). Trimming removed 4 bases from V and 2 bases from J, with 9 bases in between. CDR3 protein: CASSKDTGNQPQHF. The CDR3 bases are TGTGCCAGTAGTAAGGACACAGGCAATCAGCCCCAGCATTTT.

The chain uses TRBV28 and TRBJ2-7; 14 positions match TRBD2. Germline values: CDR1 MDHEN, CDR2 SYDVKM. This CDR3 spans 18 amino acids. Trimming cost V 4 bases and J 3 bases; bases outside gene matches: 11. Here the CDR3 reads CASSSGTSGRVEGYEQYF. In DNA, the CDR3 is TGTGCCAGCAGTTCGGGGACTAGCGGGAGAGTAGAGGGCTACGAGCAGTACTTC.

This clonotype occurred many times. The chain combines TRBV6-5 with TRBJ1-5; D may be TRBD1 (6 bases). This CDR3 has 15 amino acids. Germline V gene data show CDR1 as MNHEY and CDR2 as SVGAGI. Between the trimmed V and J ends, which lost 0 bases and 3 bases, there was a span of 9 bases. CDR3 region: CASSYSGTTNQPQHF. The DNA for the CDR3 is TGTGCCAGCAGTTACTCCGGGACAACCAATCAGCCCCAGCATTTT.

The CDR3: CASSDPTSTQYF. DNA for the CDR3: TGTGCCAGCAGCGACCCGACTAGTACGCAGTATTTT. The V call is TRBV25-1, the J call TRBJ2-3, with D possibly TRBD2 on 6 matching bases. CDR1 and CDR2 (germline): MGHDK, SYGVNS. The ends were cut back, 6 bases at V and 8 bases at J, with 12 bases in the middle. CDR3 size: 12 residues. The full variable domain, completed using reference TRBV25-1 and TRBJ2-3, is EADIYQTPRYLVIGTGKKITLECSQTMGHDKMYWYQQDPGMELHLIHYSYGVNSTEKGDLSSESTVSRIRTEHFPLTLESARPSHTSQYLCASSDPTSTQYFGPGTRLTVL.

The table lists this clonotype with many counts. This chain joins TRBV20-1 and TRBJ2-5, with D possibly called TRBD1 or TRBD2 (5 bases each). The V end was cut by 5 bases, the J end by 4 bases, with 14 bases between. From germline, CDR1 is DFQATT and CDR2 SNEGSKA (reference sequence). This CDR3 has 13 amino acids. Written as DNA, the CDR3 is TGCAGTGCTGCCGGGACCCCCGGAGAGACCCAGTACTTC. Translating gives CSAAGTPGETQYF.

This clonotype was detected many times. CDR3 nucleotide sequence: TGTGCCAGCAGTTTAAAATCCCAAGAGACCCAGTACTTC. The encoded protein is CASSLKSQETQYF. The chain combines TRBV12-3 or TRBV12-4 with TRBJ2-5; D ambiguous. This CDR3 region has 13 residues. V was trimmed by 2 bases and J by 1 base, leaving 5 bases between them.

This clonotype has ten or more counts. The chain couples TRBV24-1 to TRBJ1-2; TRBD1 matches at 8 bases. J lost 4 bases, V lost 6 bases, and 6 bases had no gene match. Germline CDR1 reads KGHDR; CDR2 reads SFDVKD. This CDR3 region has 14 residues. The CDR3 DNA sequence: TGTGCCACCAGTCAGGGGGCACAGTCCTATGGCTACACCTTC. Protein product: CATSQGAQSYGYTF.

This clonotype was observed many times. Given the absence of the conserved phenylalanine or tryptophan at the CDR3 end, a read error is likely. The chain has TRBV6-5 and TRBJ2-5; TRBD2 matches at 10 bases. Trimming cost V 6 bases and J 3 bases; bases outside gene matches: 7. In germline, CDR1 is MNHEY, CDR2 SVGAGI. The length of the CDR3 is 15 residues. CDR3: CASSRTSGGEETQYS. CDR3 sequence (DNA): TGTGCCAGCAGCCGGACTAGCGGAGGGGAAGAGACCCAGTACTCC.

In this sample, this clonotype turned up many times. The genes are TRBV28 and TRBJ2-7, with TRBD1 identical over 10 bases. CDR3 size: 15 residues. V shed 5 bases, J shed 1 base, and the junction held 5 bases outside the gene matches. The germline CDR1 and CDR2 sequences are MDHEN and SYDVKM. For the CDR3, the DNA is TGTGCCAGCAGTCTGAGGACAGGGGGTTCCTACGAGCAGTACTTC. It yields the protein CASSLRTGGSYEQYF.

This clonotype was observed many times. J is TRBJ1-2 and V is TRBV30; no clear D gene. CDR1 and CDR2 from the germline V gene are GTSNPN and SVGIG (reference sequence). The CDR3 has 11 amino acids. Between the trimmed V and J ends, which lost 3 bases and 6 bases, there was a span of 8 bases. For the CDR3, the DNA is TGTGCCTGGAGGAGGCCTAATGGCTACACCTTC. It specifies CAWRRPNGYTF.

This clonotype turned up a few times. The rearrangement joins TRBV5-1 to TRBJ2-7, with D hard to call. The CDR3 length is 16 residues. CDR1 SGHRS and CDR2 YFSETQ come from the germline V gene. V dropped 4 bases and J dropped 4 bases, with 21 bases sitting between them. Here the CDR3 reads CASSPPSGSYDYEQYF. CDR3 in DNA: TGCGCCAGCAGCCCCCCGTCCGGCAGCTATGATTACGAGCAGTACTTC.

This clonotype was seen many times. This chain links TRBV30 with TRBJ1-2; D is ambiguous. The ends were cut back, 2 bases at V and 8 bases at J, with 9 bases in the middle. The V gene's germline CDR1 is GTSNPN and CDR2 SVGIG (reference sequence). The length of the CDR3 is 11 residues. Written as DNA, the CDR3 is TGTGCCTGGAGTCTCTCGGAAGGCTACACCTTC. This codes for CAWSLSEGYTF.

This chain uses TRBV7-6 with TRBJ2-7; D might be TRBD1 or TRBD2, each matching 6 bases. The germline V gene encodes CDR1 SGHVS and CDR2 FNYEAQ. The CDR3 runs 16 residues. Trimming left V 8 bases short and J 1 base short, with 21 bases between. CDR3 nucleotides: TGTGCCAGCTCCCCGGGGGCCGGGACGGGATCCTACGAGCAGTACTTC. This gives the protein CASSPGAGTGSYEQYF. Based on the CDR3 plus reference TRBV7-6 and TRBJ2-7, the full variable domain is GAGVSQSPRYKVTKRGQDVALRCDPISGHVSLYWYRQALGQGPEFLTYFNYEAQQDKSGLPNDRFSAERPEGSISTLTIQRTEQRDSAMYRCASSPGAGTGSYEQYFGPGTRLTVT.

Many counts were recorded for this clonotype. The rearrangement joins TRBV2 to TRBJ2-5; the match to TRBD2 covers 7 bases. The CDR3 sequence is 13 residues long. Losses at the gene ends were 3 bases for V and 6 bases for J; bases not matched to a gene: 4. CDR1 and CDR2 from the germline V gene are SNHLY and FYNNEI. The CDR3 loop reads CASSEGGSKTQYF. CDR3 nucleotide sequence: TGTGCCAGCAGTGAGGGCGGGAGTAAGACCCAGTACTTC.

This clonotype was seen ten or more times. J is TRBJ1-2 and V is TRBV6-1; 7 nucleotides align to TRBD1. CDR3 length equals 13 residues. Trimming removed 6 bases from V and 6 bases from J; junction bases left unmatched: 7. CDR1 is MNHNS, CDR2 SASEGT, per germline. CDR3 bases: TGTGCCAGCAGATCGGACAGGCCTGATGGCTACACCTTC. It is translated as CASRSDRPDGYTF.

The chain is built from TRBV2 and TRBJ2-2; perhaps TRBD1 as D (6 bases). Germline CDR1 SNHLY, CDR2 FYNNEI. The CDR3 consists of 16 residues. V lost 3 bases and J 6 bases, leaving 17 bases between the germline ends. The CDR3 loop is CASSEITGTGAGELFF. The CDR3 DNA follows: TGTGCCAGCAGTGAGATCACAGGGACGGGCGCCGGGGAGCTGTTTTTT.